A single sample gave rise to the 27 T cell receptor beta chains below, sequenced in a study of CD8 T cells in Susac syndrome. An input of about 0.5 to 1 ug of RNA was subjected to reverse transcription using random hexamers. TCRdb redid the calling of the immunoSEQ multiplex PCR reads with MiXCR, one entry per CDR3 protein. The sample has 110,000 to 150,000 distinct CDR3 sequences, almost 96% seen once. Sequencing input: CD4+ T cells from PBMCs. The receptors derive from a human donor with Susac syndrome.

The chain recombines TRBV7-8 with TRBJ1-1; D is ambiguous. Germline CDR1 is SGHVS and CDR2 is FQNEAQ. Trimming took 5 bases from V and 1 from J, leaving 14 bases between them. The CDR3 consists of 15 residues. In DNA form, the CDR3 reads TGTGCCAGCAGCCACCGACCGAACTCGAACACTGAAGCTTTCTTT. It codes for CASSHRPNSNTEAFF.

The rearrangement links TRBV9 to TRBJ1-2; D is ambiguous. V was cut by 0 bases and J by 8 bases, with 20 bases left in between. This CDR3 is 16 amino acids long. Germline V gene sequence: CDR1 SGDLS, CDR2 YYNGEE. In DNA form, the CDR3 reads TGTGCCAGCAGCGTAGTCGATAGGATGGGCGTTGGAGGCTACACCTTC. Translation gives CASSVVDRMGVGGYTF.

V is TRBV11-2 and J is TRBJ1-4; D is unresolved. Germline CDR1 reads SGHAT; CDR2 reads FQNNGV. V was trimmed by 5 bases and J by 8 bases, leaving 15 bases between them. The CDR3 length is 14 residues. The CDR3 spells CASSALRTWEKLFF. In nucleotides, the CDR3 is TGTGCCAGCAGCGCCTTACGGACGTGGGAAAAACTGTTTTTT.

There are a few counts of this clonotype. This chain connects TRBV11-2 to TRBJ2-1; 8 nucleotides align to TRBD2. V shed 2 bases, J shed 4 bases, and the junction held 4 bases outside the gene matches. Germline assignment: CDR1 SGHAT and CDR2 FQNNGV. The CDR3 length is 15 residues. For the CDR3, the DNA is TGTGCCAGCAGCTTATTTACTAGCGGATACAATGAGCAGTTCTTC. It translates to CASSLFTSGYNEQFF.

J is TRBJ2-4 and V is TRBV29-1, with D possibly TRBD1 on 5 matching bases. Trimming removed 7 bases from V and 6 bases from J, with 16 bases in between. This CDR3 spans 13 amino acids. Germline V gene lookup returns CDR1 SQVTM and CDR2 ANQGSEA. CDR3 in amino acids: CSATSRGGNIQYF. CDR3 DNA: TGCAGCGCCACCTCAAGGGGCGGAAACATTCAGTACTTC.

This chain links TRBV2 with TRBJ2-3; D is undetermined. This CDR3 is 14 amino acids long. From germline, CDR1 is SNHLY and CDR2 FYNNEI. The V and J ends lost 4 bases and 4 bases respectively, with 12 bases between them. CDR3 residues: CASSADGVSDTQYF. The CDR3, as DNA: TGTGCCAGCAGTGCGGACGGTGTTTCAGATACGCAGTATTTT.

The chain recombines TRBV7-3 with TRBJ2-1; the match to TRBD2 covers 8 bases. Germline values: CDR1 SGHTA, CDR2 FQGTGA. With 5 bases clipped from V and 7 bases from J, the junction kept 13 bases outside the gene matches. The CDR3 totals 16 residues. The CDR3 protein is CASSPHSGTLGNEQFF. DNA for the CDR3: TGTGCCAGCAGCCCTCATAGCGGGACCTTGGGGAATGAGCAGTTCTTC.

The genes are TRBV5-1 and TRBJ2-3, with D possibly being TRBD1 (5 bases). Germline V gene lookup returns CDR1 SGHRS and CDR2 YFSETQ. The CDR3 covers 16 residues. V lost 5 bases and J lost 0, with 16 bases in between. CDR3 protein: CASSPTGPSSTDTQYF. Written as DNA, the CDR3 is TGCGCCAGCAGTCCCACAGGCCCCTCTAGCACAGATACGCAGTATTTT.

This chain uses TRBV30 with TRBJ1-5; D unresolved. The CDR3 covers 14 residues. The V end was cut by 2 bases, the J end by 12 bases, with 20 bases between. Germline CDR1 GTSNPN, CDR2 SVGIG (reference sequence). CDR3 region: CAWSYVTHNRLQHF. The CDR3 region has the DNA TGTGCCTGGAGTTATGTGACACACAACCGCCTCCAGCATTTT.

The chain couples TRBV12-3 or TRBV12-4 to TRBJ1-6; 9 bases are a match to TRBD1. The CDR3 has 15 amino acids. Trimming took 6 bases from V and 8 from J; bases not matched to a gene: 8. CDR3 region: CASSRQGGLDSPLHF. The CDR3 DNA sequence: TGTGCCAGCAGCAGACAGGGGGGTTTGGATTCACCCCTCCACTTT.

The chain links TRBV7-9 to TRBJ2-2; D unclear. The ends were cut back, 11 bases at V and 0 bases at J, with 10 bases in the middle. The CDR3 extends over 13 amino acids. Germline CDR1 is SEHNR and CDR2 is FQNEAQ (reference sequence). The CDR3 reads CAARPANTGELFF. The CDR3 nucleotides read TGTGCCGCCCGGCCCGCGAACACCGGGGAGCTGTTTTTT.

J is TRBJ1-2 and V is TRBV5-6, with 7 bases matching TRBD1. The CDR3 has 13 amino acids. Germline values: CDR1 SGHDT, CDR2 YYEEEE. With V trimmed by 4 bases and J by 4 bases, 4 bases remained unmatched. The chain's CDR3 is CASSDRASYGYTF. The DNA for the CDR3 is TGTGCCAGCAGCGACAGGGCTAGCTATGGCTACACCTTC.

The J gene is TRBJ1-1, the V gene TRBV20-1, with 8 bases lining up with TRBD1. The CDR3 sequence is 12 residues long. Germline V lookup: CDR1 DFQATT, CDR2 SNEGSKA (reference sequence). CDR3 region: CSPQGVRAEAFF. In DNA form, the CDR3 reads TGCAGCCCACAGGGGGTTCGGGCTGAAGCTTTCTTT.

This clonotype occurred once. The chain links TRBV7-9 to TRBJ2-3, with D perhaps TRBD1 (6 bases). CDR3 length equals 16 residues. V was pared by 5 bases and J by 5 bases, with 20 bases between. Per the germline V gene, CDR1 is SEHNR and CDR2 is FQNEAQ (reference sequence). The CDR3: CASSPGSLRGRDTQYF. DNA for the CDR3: TGTGCCAGCAGCCCAGGAAGCCTGAGGGGGAGAGATACGCAGTATTTT.

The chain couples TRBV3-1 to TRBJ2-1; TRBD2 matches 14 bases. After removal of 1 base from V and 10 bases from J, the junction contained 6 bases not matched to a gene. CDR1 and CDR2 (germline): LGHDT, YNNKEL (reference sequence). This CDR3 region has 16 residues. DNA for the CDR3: TGTGCCAGCAGCCAAGTTCCGGGACTAGCGGGAGAAGAGCAGTTCTTC. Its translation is CASSQVPGLAGEEQFF.

CDR3 coding DNA: TGTGCTAGTGGTTTCGGGCAGACCGGGGAGCTGTTTTTT. Protein sequence: CASGFGQTGELFF. V usage is TRBV12-5 and J usage is TRBJ2-2, with D unclear. Germline-derived CDR1 and CDR2 are LGHNT and FRNRAP. The length of the CDR3 is 13 residues. V shed 3 bases and J shed 5 bases, with 7 bases lying between them.

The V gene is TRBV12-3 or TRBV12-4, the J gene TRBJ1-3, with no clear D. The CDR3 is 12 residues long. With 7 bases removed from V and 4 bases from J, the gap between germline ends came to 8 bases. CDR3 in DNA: TGTGCCAGCACCATACAGGGAAACACCATATATTTT. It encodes CASTIQGNTIYF.

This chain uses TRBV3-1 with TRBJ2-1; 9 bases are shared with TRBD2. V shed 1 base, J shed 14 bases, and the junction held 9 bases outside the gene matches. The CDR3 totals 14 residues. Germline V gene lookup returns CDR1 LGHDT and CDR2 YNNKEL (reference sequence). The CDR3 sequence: CASSQGRLAGHEFF. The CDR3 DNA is TGTGCCAGCAGCCAAGGACGTCTAGCGGGGCACGAGTTCTTC.

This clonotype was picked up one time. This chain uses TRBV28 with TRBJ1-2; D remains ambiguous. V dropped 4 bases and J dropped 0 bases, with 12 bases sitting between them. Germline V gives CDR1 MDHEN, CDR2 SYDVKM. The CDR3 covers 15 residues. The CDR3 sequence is CASSSHEPSNYGYTF. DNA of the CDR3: TGTGCCAGCAGTTCTCACGAGCCCTCTAACTATGGCTACACCTTC.

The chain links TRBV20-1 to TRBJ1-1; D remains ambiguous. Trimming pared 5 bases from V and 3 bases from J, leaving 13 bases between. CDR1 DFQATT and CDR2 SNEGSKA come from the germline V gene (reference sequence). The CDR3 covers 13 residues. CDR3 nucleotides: TGCAGTGCTTCCCCGCAGGCGGACACTGAAGCTTTCTTT. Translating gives CSASPQADTEAFF.

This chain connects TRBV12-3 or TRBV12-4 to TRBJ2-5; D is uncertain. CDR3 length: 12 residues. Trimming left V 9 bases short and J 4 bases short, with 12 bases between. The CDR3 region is CASGWYGETQYF. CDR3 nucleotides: TGTGCCAGTGGGTGGTACGGAGAGACCCAGTACTTC.

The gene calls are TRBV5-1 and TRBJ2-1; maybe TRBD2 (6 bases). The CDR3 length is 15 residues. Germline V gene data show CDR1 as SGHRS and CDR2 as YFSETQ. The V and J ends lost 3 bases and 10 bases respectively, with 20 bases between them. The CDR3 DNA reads TGCGCCAGCAGCTCGTTCTTAGGGCCCGGACTAGAGCAGTTCTTC. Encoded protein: CASSSFLGPGLEQFF.

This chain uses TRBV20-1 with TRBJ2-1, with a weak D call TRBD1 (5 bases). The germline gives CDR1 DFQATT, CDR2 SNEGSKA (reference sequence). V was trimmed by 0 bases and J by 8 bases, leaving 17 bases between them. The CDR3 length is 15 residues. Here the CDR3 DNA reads TGCAGTGCTAGAGATACGGCAGGGTTAGTGGATGAGCAGTTCTTC. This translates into CSARDTAGLVDEQFF.

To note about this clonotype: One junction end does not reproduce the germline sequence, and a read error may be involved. This chain's CDR3 is CSVEGGSCEQYF. CDR3 coding DNA: TGCAGCGTTGAGGGGGGGTCCTGCGAGCAGTACTTC. V and J are TRBV29-1 and TRBJ2-7, with 7 bases aligning to TRBD2. Germline V lookup: CDR1 SQVTM, CDR2 ANQGSEA. The CDR3 has 12 residues.

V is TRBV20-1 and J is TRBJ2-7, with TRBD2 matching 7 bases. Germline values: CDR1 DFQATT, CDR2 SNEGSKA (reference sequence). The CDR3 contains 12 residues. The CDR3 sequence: CSSGRISYEQYF. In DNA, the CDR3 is TGCAGCTCCGGGAGGATCTCCTACGAGCAGTACTTC.

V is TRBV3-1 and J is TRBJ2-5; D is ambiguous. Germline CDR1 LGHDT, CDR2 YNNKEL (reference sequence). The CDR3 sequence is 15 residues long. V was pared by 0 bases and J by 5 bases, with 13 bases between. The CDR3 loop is CASSQDRGVGETQYF. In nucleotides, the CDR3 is TGTGCCAGCAGCCAAGATCGTGGGGTCGGCGAGACCCAGTACTTC.

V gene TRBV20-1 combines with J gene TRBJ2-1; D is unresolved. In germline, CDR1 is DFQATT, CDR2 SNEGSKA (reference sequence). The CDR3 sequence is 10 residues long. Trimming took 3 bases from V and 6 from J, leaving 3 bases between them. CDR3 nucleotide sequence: TGCAGTGCTAGCCGCAATGAGCAGTTCTTC. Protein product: CSASRNEQFF.